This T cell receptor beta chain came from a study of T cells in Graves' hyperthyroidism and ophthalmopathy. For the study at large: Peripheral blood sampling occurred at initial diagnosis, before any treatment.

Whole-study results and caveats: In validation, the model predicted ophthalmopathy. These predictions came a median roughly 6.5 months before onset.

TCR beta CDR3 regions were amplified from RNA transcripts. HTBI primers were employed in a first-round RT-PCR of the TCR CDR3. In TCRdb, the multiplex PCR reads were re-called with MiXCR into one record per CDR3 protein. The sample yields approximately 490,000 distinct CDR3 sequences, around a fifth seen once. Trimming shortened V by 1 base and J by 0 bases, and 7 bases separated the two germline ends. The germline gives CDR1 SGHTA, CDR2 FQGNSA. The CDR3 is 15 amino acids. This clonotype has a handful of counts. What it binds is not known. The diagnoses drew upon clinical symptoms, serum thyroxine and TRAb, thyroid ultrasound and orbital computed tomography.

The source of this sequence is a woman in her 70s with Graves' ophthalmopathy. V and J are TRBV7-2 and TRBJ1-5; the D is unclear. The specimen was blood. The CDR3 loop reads CASSLGDHSNQPQHF. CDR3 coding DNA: TGTGCCAGCAGCTTAGGTGACCATAGCAATCAGCCCCAGCATTTT.